The entry that follows covers one T cell receptor beta chain sequence. These data are taken from a study of human T cells and chemical hapten exposure. TCRdb used MiXCR to reprocess the RACE reads, holding one entry per CDR3 protein. The table lists more than 100,000 distinct CDR3 sequences, around 10% of them singletons. Time point defined: patch test 3, about 24 weeks after DPC sensitization. Treatment defined: therapeutic diphenylcyclopropenone sensitization with weekly scalp DPC. CDR3 length: 10 residues. Germline assignment: CDR1 SQVTM and CDR2 ANQGSEA. Trimming took 4 bases from V and 5 from J, leaving 5 bases between them.

The receptor was derived from a woman between 50 and 59 years old with alopecia areata. Some clones in this sample may be carry-over from other donors' samples. The chain is built from TRBV29-1 and TRBJ1-1; unclear D gene. The sample was whole blood, taken in connection with sensitization to the hapten diphenylcyclopropenone (DPC). The CDR3 loop is CSVGLTEAFF. The DNA for the CDR3 is TGCAGCGTTGGCCTGACTGAAGCTTTCTTT.